This T cell receptor beta chain was profiled in a study of blood T cells in healthy people across ages (dated by TCRdb to the mid-2010s). Context from the whole study: In model experiments, roughly one uniquely barcoded TCR beta cDNA molecule per two T cells was captured by template switching. For two donors (one aged 18 to 29 and one aged 80 or older), the study analyzed two additional independent replicas of 1 million unique cDNA reads from the same blood draw. To avoid experimental bias, donors of different ages were spread randomly across the sequencing lanes. The study measured age-related changes in TCR beta repertoire diversity using deep sequencing normalized with unique cDNA molecular identifiers. Four age groups were formed from the donors: young (average about 15 years), middle-aged (just under 40), aged (around 68) and long-lived (82).

Note on this clonotype: Its antigen is unknown. Base qualities are missing; no much larger clone stands one base away.

Preparation of the library involved 5' RACE. Sequencing took place on an Illumina HiSeq 2500. A second roughly 6 to 12 cycle PCR used a sample-barcoded 5' primer and a J-beta primer mix. A unique molecular identifier was introduced onto each TCR beta cDNA molecule by a template-switch 5' adaptor carrying 12 random nucleotides. Each sample yielded at least 2.5 million CDR3-containing paired-end reads. First-strand cDNA synthesis was performed from all RNA using the Mint cDNA synthesis kit, with priming by a TRBC-specific oligonucleotide. Following uracil-DNA glycosylase treatment, all cDNA underwent a first 18-cycle PCR with the universal primers M1SS and BC2_uni_R. The published analysis was carried out like this. For normalization, 1 million high-quality reads were randomly selected from each sample, with every read carrying a distinct molecular identifier. Reads with shared molecular identifiers were discarded instead of being binned into consensus sequences. MiTCR, with a Q25 quality threshold and the strictest error-elimination algorithm, was used for CDR3 identification, clonotype clustering and error correction. Lower-bound total TCR beta diversity was estimated with a nonparametric unseen species model using Euler transformation. The public reads were quality trimmed at Q25 with fastp and then assembled into clones with MiXCR by TCRdb, keeping productive beta chains. Every CDR3 protein is listed once, alongside the most common genes and DNA of its rows. These V and J calls are TCRdb output, not the study's own analysis. The sample table holds 700,000 or so distinct CDR3 sequences, of which 20% to 25% were seen once. About 22% of the sample goes to the ten largest clones.

The CDR3 runs 16 amino acids, cysteine and phenylalanine included. Only the CDR3 part of the read is kept: 48 bases, read in frame from the first base. The CDR1 and CDR2 encoded by the germline V gene are SGDLS and YYNGEE. The V end gives up 4 bases and the J end 4 bases, leaving 11 bases in the junction not matched to a gene. Broader findings and caveats from the paper: Bulk unsorted PBMC profiling prevented conclusive comparison of naive and antigen-experienced compartments. Total diversity estimates from one million sequenced T cells were considered lower bounds and underestimates. The percentage of naive T cells measured by flow cytometry correlated strongly with observed TCR beta diversity. The CMV infection status of donors was not known, potentially confounding age-related changes in expanded clonotypes. Compared with the aged group, the long-lived group had more naive CD4+ T cells, fewer expanded clones and increased TCR diversity, suggesting age selection. Observed TCR beta diversity per million T cells fell roughly linearly with age, and a significant reduction was already apparent by age roughly 40.

Systemically healthy Caucasian individuals from Russia, 39 in total and aged about 6 to 95 years, were included as donors. Each donor gave approximately 9.3 milliliters of peripheral blood, collected into EDTA-treated Vacutainer tubes. Ficoll-Paque density-gradient centrifugation was used to isolate PBMCs, with at least 7 million obtained per sample. Total RNA was extracted from PBMCs with Trizol reagent, with at least 6 micrograms obtained per sample. Naive CD45RAhigh/CD27high T cell percentages were measured by flow cytometry on a PBMC aliquot from every donor. This clonotype originated in a man aged 70-80 years in good health. What was sequenced was blood. The chain was built from TRBV9 and TRBJ1-3; the junction holds 7 bases that match TRBD1. The CDR3 in this case is CASSPRPTGQGNTIYF. At the DNA level, the sequence is TGTGCCAGCAGCCCCCGCCCGACAGGGCAAGGAAACACCATATATTTT.